A selection of T cell receptor beta chains follows, all from one sample in a study of identical twins. Using its own MiXCR run on the 5' RACE reads, TCRdb lists one record per CDR3 protein. The sample shows 540,000 or so distinct CDR3 sequences, 20% to 25% of them seen only once. In addition, the sample was reused for a study of yellow fever vaccine responses in identical twins.

Sequencing input: CD4+ T cells sorted from blood. The receptors here all came from a woman younger than 35 in good health. Both conserved end residues are part of each CDR3. A D gene is named only where the DNA matches it firmly. Expanded clones get a size class; other rows say once, few or many, or leave the size out.

v_call,j_call,d_call,clone_size,cdr3_nt,cdr3_aa
TRBV20-1,TRBJ2-2,TRBD1,NA,TGCAGTGCCGAGGACAGGGGCACCGGGGAGCTGTTTTTT,CSAEDRGTGELFF
TRBV5-1,TRBJ2-5,TRBD1,NA,TGCGCCAGCAGCCCACCGGGACAGGTCGGGACCCAGTACTTC,CASSPPGQVGTQYF
TRBV12-3/TRBV12-4,TRBJ2-3,NA,few,TGTGCCAGCAGTTTAGGTGTCCAGCCCCTCACAGATACGCAGTATTTT,CASSLGVQPLTDTQYF
TRBV24-1,TRBJ2-1,TRBD2,few,TGTGCCACCAGTGATGGGCCGGGACTAGCTGGTTACAATGAGCAGTTCTTC,CATSDGPGLAGYNEQFF
TRBV18,TRBJ2-6,NA,NA,TGTGCCAGCTCACCCTTGGCCCCCGAAGGGTATGGGGCCAACGTCCTGACTTTC,CASSPLAPEGYGANVLTF
TRBV18,TRBJ2-3,TRBD2,NA,TGTGCCAGCTCACCACCGGTCCTAGCGGCCACAGATACGCAGTATTTT,CASSPPVLAATDTQYF
TRBV20-1,TRBJ2-3,TRBD2,NA,TGCAGTGCTAGAATGACTAGCGGGGCCACAGATACGCAGTATTTT,CSARMTSGATDTQYF
TRBV27,TRBJ2-1,TRBD2,NA,TGTGCCAGCAGACCCCTTCTAGCGGGAGAGGGCAATGAGCAGTTCTTC,CASRPLLAGEGNEQFF
TRBV18,TRBJ1-1,NA,NA,TGTGCCAGCTCACCAGCCGGGAAGCCTGCGAACACTGAAGCTTTCTTT,CASSPAGKPANTEAFF
TRBV20-1,TRBJ2-1,NA,NA,TGCAGTGCTAGAAGGGGACCTCCTAACAATGAGCAGTTCTTC,CSARRGPPNNEQFF
TRBV10-3,TRBJ2-5,NA,NA,TGTGCCATCAGTGAGTTCCTAAAAGAGACCCAGTACTTC,CAISEFLKETQYF
TRBV5-1,TRBJ2-2,NA,once,TGCGCCAGCAGCTTGGTACCCAGGGGGGACACCGGGGAGCTGTTTTTT,CASSLVPRGDTGELFF
TRBV4-1,TRBJ2-1,NA,NA,TGCGCCAGCAGCGGGGGAAGGCTAACCTCCTACAATGAGCAGTTCTTC,CASSGGRLTSYNEQFF
TRBV5-1,TRBJ2-3,NA,NA,TGCGCCAGCAGCTTGGAAGATTCTCGCACAGATACGCAGTATTTT,CASSLEDSRTDTQYF
TRBV5-6,TRBJ2-1,NA,few,TGTGCCAGCAGCTTGTTCCGGGACACGTACAATGAGCAGTTCTTC,CASSLFRDTYNEQFF
TRBV5-6,TRBJ2-1,TRBD2,NA,TGTGCCAGCAGCCGGACTAGCGGGGGCCGATATTCCAATGAGCAGTTCTTC,CASSRTSGGRYSNEQFF
TRBV24-1,TRBJ1-5,NA,NA,TGTGCCACCAGTGATGGTACGGGGGGCAATCAGCCCCAGCATTTT,CATSDGTGGNQPQHF
TRBV12-3/TRBV12-4,TRBJ1-2,NA,few,TGTGCCAGCAGTCAGCCGCAGGGCTATGGCTACACCTTC,CASSQPQGYGYTF
TRBV29-1,TRBJ2-2,NA,NA,TGCAGCGCCACCAAGTACACCGGGGAGCTGTTTTTT,CSATKYTGELFF
TRBV12-3/TRBV12-4,TRBJ2-1,TRBD2,few,TGTGCCAGCAGCGACCCGGGACTAGCGGGAGTCAATGAGCAGTTCTTC,CASSDPGLAGVNEQFF
TRBV24-1,TRBJ2-3,NA,few,TGTGCCACCAGTGATCCCGGGCGCATTGCCTCCACAGATACGCAGTATTTT,CATSDPGRIASTDTQYF
TRBV6-1,TRBJ2-7,NA,few,TGTGCCAGCACCGCCGGGACGACCAACGAGCAGTACTTC,CASTAGTTNEQYF
TRBV10-2,TRBJ2-1,NA,few,TGCGCCAGCAGTGAATCAGGGTTCGGGGAGCAGTTCTTC,CASSESGFGEQFF
TRBV7-2,TRBJ2-1,NA,few,TGTGCCAGCAGTCCCCGGGACCAAGGGGGCAATGAGCAGTTCTTC,CASSPRDQGGNEQFF
TRBV25-1,TRBJ2-7,TRBD2,NA,TGTGCCAGCAGTGAACGACTAGCGGGAGTTTCCTACGAGCAGTACTTC,CASSERLAGVSYEQYF
TRBV10-3,TRBJ2-7,NA,NA,TGTGCCATCAGTGGGACAGAATACGAGCAGTACTTC,CAISGTEYEQYF
TRBV28,TRBJ2-6,NA,NA,TGTGCCAGCAGTGAGGGGGGCTCTGGGGCCAACGTCCTGACTTTC,CASSEGGSGANVLTF
TRBV5-1,TRBJ2-3,NA,few,TGCGCCAGCAGCTTTCAACGTGCGAGCACAGATACGCAGTATTTT,CASSFQRASTDTQYF
TRBV10-2,TRBJ1-5,NA,NA,TGCGCCAGCACCGAAGGGTACAATCAGCCCCAGCATTTT,CASTEGYNQPQHF
TRBV29-1,TRBJ2-4,NA,NA,TGCAGCGTTGACGGGGGTGGGGACATTCAGTACTTC,CSVDGGGDIQYF
TRBV20-1,TRBJ2-3,TRBD2,NA,TGCAGTGCCCAAAACCCTAGCGGGGGGATGGCAGATACGCAGTATTTT,CSAQNPSGGMADTQYF
TRBV9,TRBJ1-2,NA,NA,TGTGCCAGCAGCACCCCCAGGGACCTATCCTTC,CASSTPRDLSF
TRBV3-1,TRBJ1-2,NA,many,TGTGCCAGCAGCCAATGGACAAAAAACTATGGCTACACCTTC,CASSQWTKNYGYTF
TRBV12-3/TRBV12-4,TRBJ2-7,TRBD1,NA,TGTGCCAGCAGTTTTTGGGGACAGGGGGCCGAGCAGTACTTC,CASSFWGQGAEQYF
TRBV7-9,TRBJ2-5,NA,few,TGTGCCAGCAGCTTAATCCCAGAAGCCCAAGAGACCCAGTACTTC,CASSLIPEAQETQYF
TRBV7-9,TRBJ2-5,NA,NA,TGTGCCAGCAGCCAAGCAGGGAACCAAGAGACCCAGTACTTC,CASSQAGNQETQYF
TRBV15,TRBJ2-1,NA,NA,TGTGCCACCAGCAGAGATAGGACGGTCGATGAGCAGTTCTTC,CATSRDRTVDEQFF
TRBV20-1,TRBJ2-7,TRBD2,few,TGCAGTGCTAGAGATACGGGGCCGGGGGGCGAGCAGTACTTC,CSARDTGPGGEQYF
TRBV29-1,TRBJ2-3,NA,few,TGCAGCGTTGAACAGTTTGGGGTCACAGATACGCAGTATTTT,CSVEQFGVTDTQYF
TRBV29-1,TRBJ2-3,NA,few,TGCAGCGTTGAGGGTAGCACAGATACGCAGTATTTT,CSVEGSTDTQYF
TRBV10-2,TRBJ2-2,TRBD2,few,TGCGCCAGCAGTGAGGTTGCGGGAGGGAGGAACGGGGAGCTGTTTTTT,CASSEVAGGRNGELFF
TRBV20-1,TRBJ2-3,TRBD2,few,TGCAGTGAGCGGGGGCGCACAGATACGCAGTATTTT,CSERGRTDTQYF
TRBV6-5,TRBJ1-4,NA,NA,TGTGCCAGCAGTTACTCGAGGTTCCGGGGGGGTATTGAAAAACTGTTTTTT,CASSYSRFRGGIEKLFF